Presented here are 16 T cell receptor beta chains from one specimen sequenced in a study of CD8 T cell repertoires and HIV-1 epitope variants. Some clones are missing from TCRdb's copy, which holds only in-frame ones; the method was immunoSEQ multiplex PCR. Of 80,000 to 95,000 clones listed, approximately 70% were seen once; the top ten hold approximately 24%. Sequencing was done on a sample of uncultured baseline CD8+ T cells from peripheral blood mononuclear cells (PBMCs). The receptor set was obtained from a male donor with HIV.

In this sample, this clone turned up once. The chain uses TRBV21-1 and TRBJ2-7; no check of the table's D call, TRBD1, against the DNA was made. TRBV21-1 is tagged as a pseudogene. The CDR3 runs 16 residues. The CDR3 nucleotides are TGTGCCAGCAGCAAAAAAGGGCACAGGGGAGGCTACGAGCAGTACTTC. Translated: CASSKKGHRGGYEQYF.

The rearrangement joins TRBV6-4 to TRBJ2-5, with D possibly being TRBD1 or TRBD2 (5 bases each). This CDR3 comprises 15 residues. Trimming removed 2 bases at V and 7 bases at J, with 17 bases between. The germline V gene encodes CDR1 MRHNA and CDR2 SNTAGT. The CDR3 DNA is TGTGCCAGCAGTGACGTACCGGGACCCCGGGGGACCCAGTACTTC. This translates into CASSDVPGPRGTQYF.

This clone has just a few counts. The CDR3 is CSAIGELTSRTQYF. The CDR3 bases are TGCAGCGCAATTGGGGAGTTGACTAGTCGTACGCAGTATTTT. This rearrangement joins TRBV29-1 to TRBJ2-3; D possibly corresponds to TRBD2 (6 bases). The V end was cut by 7 bases, the J end by 8 bases, with 22 bases between. Germline V gene lookup returns CDR1 SQVTM and CDR2 ANQGSEA. This CDR3 comprises 14 residues.

The V and J genes are TRBV5-1 and TRBJ1-1; 8 bases match TRBD1. J lost 7 bases, V lost 2 bases, and 4 bases had no gene match. Germline CDR1 and CDR2: SGHRS and YFSETQ. The CDR3 extends over 13 amino acids. CDR3 residues: CASSFRQGLEAFF. For the CDR3, the DNA is TGCGCCAGCAGCTTTAGACAGGGGCTTGAAGCTTTCTTT. The whole variable domain, remainder taken from reference TRBV5-1 and TRBJ1-1, is KAGVTQTPRYLIKTRGQQVTLSCSPISGHRSVSWYQQTPGQGLQFLFEYFSETQRNKGNFPGRFSGRQFSNSRSEMNVSTLELGDSALYLCASSFRQGLEAFFGQGTRLTVV.

The V call is TRBV2, the J call TRBJ1-1; the D gene is possibly TRBD1 (5 bases). Trimming cost V 0 bases and J 1 base, with 9 bases left between them. Germline V gene lookup returns CDR1 SNHLY and CDR2 FYNNEI. The CDR3 extends over 15 amino acids. The CDR3 DNA sequence: TGTGCCAGCAGTGAAGCGGGACGGGCGAACACTGAAGCTTTCTTT. Its translation is CASSEAGRANTEAFF.

The gene calls are TRBV27 and TRBJ1-1; possible D gene TRBD1, 5 bases. Trimming cost V 6 bases and J 10 bases, with 15 bases left between them. Germline values: CDR1 MNHEY, CDR2 SMNVEV (reference sequence). This CDR3 is built from 12 residues. CDR3 in amino acids: CASREAGGRAFF. CDR3 coding DNA: TGTGCCAGCAGGGAGGCGGGGGGTAGAGCTTTCTTT.

This chain joins TRBV7-9 and TRBJ2-3, with unresolved D. Trimming pared 1 base from V and 0 bases from J, leaving 8 bases between. The CDR3 length is 15 residues. Germline V gene lookup returns CDR1 SEHNR and CDR2 FQNEAQ (reference sequence). The DNA of the CDR3 is TGTGCCAGCAGCTTAGACAGTCGGAGCACAGATACGCAGTATTTT. Encoded protein: CASSLDSRSTDTQYF.

This clone was seen only once. The V call is TRBV11-1, the J call TRBJ2-3, with TRBD2 matching over 7 bases. Germline-derived CDR1 and CDR2 are SGHAT and FQDESV (reference sequence). With V trimmed by 5 bases and J by 6 bases, 5 bases remained unmatched. The length of the CDR3 is 13 residues. The CDR3 here is CASSPAGGDTQYF. CDR3 in DNA: TGTGCCAGCAGCCCCGCCGGGGGGGATACGCAGTATTTT. Drawing the rest from reference TRBV11-1 and TRBJ2-3, the complete variable domain is EAEVAQSPRYKITEKSQAVAFWCDPISGHATLYWYRQILGQGPELLVQFQDESVVDDSQLPKDRFSAERLKGVDSTLKIQPAELGDSAMYLCASSPAGGDTQYFGPGTRLTVL.

This clone was observed a handful of times. This chain links TRBV4-2 with TRBJ2-4, with D unresolved. Germline V gene lookup returns CDR1 LGHNA and CDR2 YNFKEQ. V lost 4 bases to trimming and J lost 7 bases, with 5 bases between them. The CDR3 has 11 amino acids. The CDR3 is CASSPGNIQYF. The CDR3 DNA is TGTGCCAGCAGCCCTGGGAACATTCAGTACTTC.

The chain combines TRBV5-4 with TRBJ2-5; D uncertain. The CDR3 length is 14 residues. Trimming removed 0 bases from V and 3 bases from J, with 9 bases in between. CDR1 is SGHNT, CDR2 YYREEE, per germline (reference sequence). DNA for the CDR3: TGTGCCAGCAGCTTGGTTCAGACGGAAGAGACCCAGTACTTC. Residues: CASSLVQTEETQYF.

The J gene is TRBJ2-7, the V gene TRBV7-8, with TRBD1 matching over 9 bases. V shed 3 bases and J 6 bases; nucleotides not matched to a gene: 6. The length of the CDR3 is 14 residues. Germline loops: CDR1 SGHVS, CDR2 FQNEAQ. The chain's CDR3 is CASSLDRGLREQYF. CDR3 sequence (DNA): TGTGCCAGCAGCTTGGACAGGGGCCTTCGCGAGCAGTACTTC.

V is TRBV10-3 and J is TRBJ1-1, with D unclear. Germline V gene lookup returns CDR1 ENHRY and CDR2 SYGVKD. With 2 bases removed from V and 8 bases from J, the gap between germline ends came to 6 bases. This CDR3 contains 11 residues. In DNA, the CDR3 is TGTGCCATCAGTGAGGGGGTAGAAGCTTTCTTT. Amino acids: CAISEGVEAFF.

CDR3 region: CASSYSPTSGDTQYF. In DNA form, the CDR3 reads TGTGCCAGCAGTTACTCCCCGACTAGCGGAGATACGCAGTATTTT. The chain is built from TRBV6-5 and TRBJ2-3, with 9 bases lining up with TRBD2. The junction had 3 bases not matched to a gene; V was cut back by 0 bases and J by 5 bases. The CDR3 is 15 amino acids. Germline V gives CDR1 MNHEY, CDR2 SVGAGI.

This clone was seen a single time. The chain carries TRBV5-1 and TRBJ2-1; D is perhaps TRBD1 (6 bases). Germline V gene lookup returns CDR1 SGHRS and CDR2 YFSETQ. This CDR3 is built from 14 residues. Trimming removed 5 bases from V and 1 base from J, with 10 bases in between. This CDR3 is CASRGGVSYNEQFF. DNA of the CDR3: TGCGCCAGCAGAGGGGGAGTATCCTACAATGAGCAGTTCTTC.

The J gene is TRBJ1-4, the V gene TRBV2; D is possibly TRBD1 (6 bases). CDR3 size: 16 residues. Germline V gene lookup returns CDR1 SNHLY and CDR2 FYNNEI. Trimming took off 1 base at V and 0 bases at J, with 9 bases between the two ends. The CDR3 is CASSEDRVATNEKLFF. CDR3 DNA: TGTGCCAGCAGTGAAGACAGGGTGGCAACTAATGAAAAACTGTTTTTT.

The chain couples TRBV5-1 to TRBJ2-2; TRBD2 matches at 8 bases. The CDR3 consists of 16 residues. V lost 3 bases and J lost 0; bases outside the gene matches: 4. The germline CDR1 and CDR2 sequences are SGHRS and YFSETQ. Here the CDR3 DNA reads TGCGCCAGCAGCTCCCCGCGGGGGGCGAACACCGGGGAGCTGTTTTTT. This encodes CASSSPRGANTGELFF.